This T cell receptor (beta chain) was sequenced for a study of blood T cell repertoires in COVID-19. Across the study: Samples came from the United States, Italy and Spain, spanning acute and convalescent COVID-19. T cells, B-cell-depleted T cells, or PBMCs supplied cDNA or gDNA.

The CDR3 runs to 14 residues. CDR1 is SGHRS, CDR2 YFSETQ, per germline. V was clipped by 4 bases and J by 2 bases, with 9 bases between them. Adults between about 18 and 95 years of age took part from about two dozen US areas. Per the original methods: Estimated nucleated cell counts came from reference gene primer amplification. Clones were read by immunoSEQ multiplex PCR, and TCRdb kept only the in-frame ones, dropping some. V, J and clone size are those of that table, while D and trimming were read from the DNA. This table holds fewer than 350,000 clones, over 80% found once. The chain carries TRBV5-1 and TRBJ2-2; D is possibly TRBD1 (6 bases). The sample was PBMCs or T cells enriched from blood (not recorded which). The sequence was collected from a woman aged 25 to 45 with acute COVID-19. The CDR3, as DNA: TGCGCCAGCAGCCTCGGGACAAACACCGGGGAGCTGTTTTTT. Amino acids: CASSLGTNTGELFF.